The next 18 T cell receptor beta chains were all read from a single sample in a study of cytomegalovirus exposure and HLA in healthy donors. Primers: 60 Vbeta forward and 13 Jbeta reverse. Here immunoSEQ multiplex PCR was the method, and the copy in TCRdb shows in-frame clones only, minus some. The sample lists around 140,000 clones; approximately 80% were seen once. Sequenced: PBMCs. The receptors stem from a female donor in good health and CMV-seronegative.

V and J are TRBV28 and TRBJ1-1; TRBD1 agrees at 8 bases. The V segment lost 1 base and the J segment 3 bases; nucleotides outside the gene matches: 1. This CDR3 is built from 14 residues. Germline CDR1 is MDHEN and CDR2 is SYDVKM. The CDR3 nucleotides are TGTGCCAGCAGTTTATCAGGGGGCTACACTGAAGCTTTCTTT. This codes for CASSLSGGYTEAFF. The full variable domain, in which reference TRBV28 and TRBJ1-1 provide the parts outside the CDR3, is DVKVTQSSRYLVKRTGEKVFLECVQDMDHENMFWYRQDPGLGLRLIYFSYDVKMKEKGDIPEGYSVSREKKERFSLILESASTNQTSMYLCASSLSGGYTEAFFGQGTRLTVV.

The chain combines TRBV7-9 with TRBJ2-7; 9 bases are a match to TRBD1. Per the germline V gene, CDR1 is SEHNR and CDR2 is FQNEAQ (reference sequence). The V gene end was trimmed by 1 base and the J gene end by 6 bases; junction bases not matched to a gene: 1. This CDR3 has 13 amino acids. The CDR3 bases are TGTGCCAGCAGCTTAGAGGGACAGGGCGAGCAGTACTTC. Translated, it gives CASSLEGQGEQYF.

The J gene is TRBJ2-1, the V gene TRBV27; maybe TRBD1 (5 bases). CDR1 MNHEY and CDR2 SMNVEV come from the germline V gene (reference sequence). The CDR3 sequence is 13 residues long. V was trimmed by 7 bases and J by 4 bases, leaving 11 bases between them. CDR3 in DNA: TGTGCCAGCACCTCAGGGCAATACAATGAGCAGTTCTTC. It encodes CASTSGQYNEQFF.

The CDR3 sequence: CAWSPGTGGWSNQPQHF. In DNA form, the CDR3 reads TGTGCCTGGAGTCCCGGGACAGGGGGCTGGAGCAATCAGCCCCAGCATTTT. The genes are TRBV30 and TRBJ1-5; 12 bases map to TRBD1. Germline V gives CDR1 GTSNPN, CDR2 SVGIG (reference sequence). The CDR3 consists of 17 residues. V was clipped by 2 bases and J by 1 base; unmatched bases: 6.

This chain joins TRBV6-1 and TRBJ1-2, with 7 nucleotides matching TRBD1. Trimming took 8 bases from V and 5 from J; bases not matched to a gene: 8. The germline gives CDR1 MNHNS, CDR2 SASEGT. This CDR3 spans 13 amino acids. Written as DNA, the CDR3 is TGTGCCAGCGTACCCGGGACAGAGTATGGCTACACCTTC. Its translation is CASVPGTEYGYTF.

The V gene is TRBV30, the J gene TRBJ1-2; D may be TRBD1 (5 bases). Per the germline V gene, CDR1 is GTSNPN and CDR2 is SVGIG (reference sequence). Trimming shortened V by 2 bases and J by 2 bases, and 9 bases separated the two germline ends. CDR3 length: 13 residues. The CDR3 here is CAWSLTVNYGYTF. The CDR3 DNA follows: TGTGCCTGGAGTCTGACAGTAAACTATGGCTACACCTTC.

This clone was seen once. This chain links TRBV19 with TRBJ1-2; the match to TRBD1 covers 7 bases. The V and J ends lost 10 bases and 8 bases, in that order; junction bases with no gene match: 7. Germline V lookup: CDR1 LNHDA, CDR2 SQIVND (reference sequence). This CDR3 region has 11 residues. CDR3 sequence (DNA): TGTGCCACTCGACAGGGTAGGGGCTACACCTTC. Amino acids: CATRQGRGYTF.

Written as DNA, the CDR3 is TGTGCCAGCAGCTTAGGAGGGGGGGCGTACAATGAGCAGTTCTTC. It codes for CASSLGGGAYNEQFF. The rearrangement joins TRBV7-9 to TRBJ2-1, with TRBD2 as a possible D gene (7 bases). This CDR3 spans 15 amino acids. The V gene's germline CDR1 is SEHNR and CDR2 FQNEAQ (reference sequence). The V end lost 1 base, the J end lost 4 bases, and 11 bases lay between the germline ends.

The V and J genes are TRBV18 and TRBJ1-1; D might be TRBD1 (6 bases). CDR1 KGHSH and CDR2 LQKENI come from the germline V gene. This CDR3 spans 18 amino acids. V gave up 1 base and J gave up 4 bases, with 22 bases separating them. The CDR3 loop is CASSPLGAGPLLGTEAFF. The CDR3 DNA is TGTGCCAGCTCACCACTGGGGGCAGGACCCCTTCTCGGCACTGAAGCTTTCTTT.

V is TRBV10-2 and J is TRBJ2-7; maybe TRBD2 (6 bases). This CDR3 comprises 15 residues. V was pared by 3 bases and J by 0 bases, with 12 bases between. CDR1 WSHSY and CDR2 SAAADI come from the germline V gene. The CDR3 sequence: CASSDWAGNSYEQYF. As DNA, the CDR3 is TGCGCCAGCAGTGATTGGGCGGGAAACTCCTACGAGCAGTACTTC.

The chain is built from TRBV28 and TRBJ2-7, with 9 bases fitting TRBD1. CDR1 and CDR2 from the germline V gene are MDHEN and SYDVKM. The CDR3 runs to 17 residues. After removal of 5 bases from V and 3 bases from J, the junction contained 14 bases not matched to a gene. The CDR3 DNA follows: TGTGCCAGCAGTAGCCGGGACAGGGCTTCCATCCACTACGAGCAGTACTTC. It is translated as CASSSRDRASIHYEQYF. The full variable domain, with the rest looked up from reference TRBV28 and TRBJ2-7, is DVKVTQSSRYLVKRTGEKVFLECVQDMDHENMFWYRQDPGLGLRLIYFSYDVKMKEKGDIPEGYSVSREKKERFSLILESASTNQTSMYLCASSSRDRASIHYEQYFGPGTRLTVT.

The V call is TRBV4-1, the J call TRBJ1-1; no firm D call. This CDR3 has 14 residues. Germline V lookup: CDR1 MGHRA, CDR2 YSYEKL. V was pared by 6 bases and J by 8 bases, with 19 bases between. CDR3 bases: TGCGCCAGCAGTTCCTATGACAACTGGGAGGAAGCTTTCTTT. Its protein product is CASSSYDNWEEAFF.

The CDR3 loop is CASSLGDLQGRDTGELFF. In DNA, the CDR3 is TGTGCCAGCAGCTTAGGTGATCTACAGGGAAGGGACACCGGGGAGCTGTTTTTT. This chain links TRBV7-9 with TRBJ2-2; weak D call: TRBD1 (6 bases). CDR3 size: 18 residues. Germline V gene lookup returns CDR1 SEHNR and CDR2 FQNEAQ (reference sequence). V was trimmed by 1 base and J by 3 bases, leaving 18 bases between them.

The CDR3 is CAWSNYRTGDTEAFF. The CDR3 nucleotides are TGTGCCTGGAGCAATTATCGGACAGGTGACACTGAAGCTTTCTTT. This rearrangement joins TRBV30 to TRBJ1-1; TRBD1 agrees at 7 bases. The CDR3 spans 15 residues. Unmatched junction bases numbered 10, after V lost 3 bases and J lost 3 bases. CDR1 is GTSNPN, CDR2 SVGIG, per germline (reference sequence).

The chain has TRBV28 and TRBJ2-5; D is possibly TRBD1 (5 bases). V lost 6 bases and J 2 bases, leaving 16 bases between the germline ends. Germline V gives CDR1 MDHEN, CDR2 SYDVKM. The CDR3 covers 15 residues. The CDR3 DNA is TGTGCCAGCAGCTCGATGCGACAGCAACAAGAGACCCAGTACTTC. It encodes CASSSMRQQQETQYF.

The chain employs TRBV28 and TRBJ2-7; TRBD2 aligns across 7 bases. The germline gives CDR1 MDHEN, CDR2 SYDVKM. The V segment lost 6 bases and the J segment 12 bases; nucleotides outside the gene matches: 8. The CDR3 extends over 11 amino acids. The CDR3 DNA reads TGTGCCAGCAGAACCACTAGCGAGGCGTACTTC. It encodes CASRTTSEAYF. Full variable domain (rest looked up from reference TRBV28 and TRBJ2-7): DVKVTQSSRYLVKRTGEKVFLECVQDMDHENMFWYRQDPGLGLRLIYFSYDVKMKEKGDIPEGYSVSREKKERFSLILESASTNQTSMYLCASRTTSEAYFGPGTRLTVT.

This chain joins TRBV29-1 and TRBJ1-2; D not certain. Trimming removed 3 bases from V and 4 bases from J, with 6 bases in between. The CDR3 loop spans 11 amino acids. In germline, CDR1 is SQVTM, CDR2 ANQGSEA. The CDR3 DNA follows: TGCAGCGTTGAGTCAGGCTATGGCTACACCTTC. It yields the protein CSVESGYGYTF.

V is TRBV18 and J is TRBJ1-2, with 9 bases identical to TRBD1. From germline, CDR1 is KGHSH and CDR2 LQKENI. Losses at the gene ends were 4 bases for V and 6 bases for J; bases not matched to a gene: 6. CDR3 length equals 14 residues. The CDR3 DNA sequence: TGTGCCAGCTCACGGGGACAGGGCAGTGATGGCTACACCTTC. Translating it yields CASSRGQGSDGYTF.